This TCR beta chain is drawn from a study of blood T cell repertoires in COVID-19. Germline values: CDR1 MNHEY, CDR2 SVGAGI. The V gene lost 8 bases and the J gene lost 10 bases, with 24 bases spanning the gap. The CDR3 is 15 amino acids. The table came from immunoSEQ multiplex PCR; TCRdb's copy has only in-frame clones and leaves some out. In the table there are more than 100,000 clones, about 80% of which are singletons. J is TRBJ2-1 and V is TRBV6-5; D might be TRBD2 (6 bases). The TCR comes from a human donor in a cohort sampled during active COVID-19. Material: peripheral blood. The CDR3 DNA reads as TGTGCCAGCGGACGAGATGGGGGGAAGGTGGAGGAGCAGTTCTTC. Protein: CASGRDGGKVEEQFF.